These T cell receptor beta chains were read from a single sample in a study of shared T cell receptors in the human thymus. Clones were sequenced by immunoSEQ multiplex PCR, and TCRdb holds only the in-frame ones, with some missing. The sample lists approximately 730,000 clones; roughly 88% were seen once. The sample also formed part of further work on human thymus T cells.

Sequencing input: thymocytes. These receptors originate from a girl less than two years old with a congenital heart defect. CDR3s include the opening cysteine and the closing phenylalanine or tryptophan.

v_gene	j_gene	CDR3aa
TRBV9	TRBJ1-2	CASSDGQRHYGYTF
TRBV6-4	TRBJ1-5	CASRSHQGALQPQHF
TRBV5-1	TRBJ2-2	CASRGLAGNTGELFF
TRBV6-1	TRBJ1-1	CASSEDRPGQGPEAFF
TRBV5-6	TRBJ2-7	CASSLSTGTPGLYEQYF
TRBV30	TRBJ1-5	CAWSVGDRRGPNQPQHF
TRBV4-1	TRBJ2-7	CASSQAVNYRQGGNEQYF
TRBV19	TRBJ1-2	CASSIPSDRGNYGYTF
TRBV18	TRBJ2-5	CASSPTGSRETQYF
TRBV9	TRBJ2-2	CASSDGTGELFF
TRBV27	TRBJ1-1	CASSLSTTAGDTEAFF
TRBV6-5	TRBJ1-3	CASSSTGGNTIYF
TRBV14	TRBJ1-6	CASSPPLREGNSPLHF
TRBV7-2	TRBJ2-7	CASSPQTGPYEQYF
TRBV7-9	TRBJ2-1	CASSLADLWGPHGEQFF